The T cell receptor (beta chain) under discussion was sequenced for a study of blood T cell repertoires in COVID-19. Study-wide background: COVID-19 samples, acute and convalescent, were from the United States, Italy and Spain. Nucleic acid was either cDNA or gDNA, and it came from T cells, B-cell-depleted T cells, or PBMCs.

This CDR3 has 14 amino acids. The V and J ends lost 6 bases and 2 bases, in that order; junction bases with no gene match: 4. CDR1 KGHSH and CDR2 LQKENI come from the germline V gene. Original handling: Using reference gene primer amplification, nucleated cell counts were estimated. This table comes from immunoSEQ multiplex PCR, and its TCRdb copy is limited to in-frame clones, with some not included. Clonal size and the V and J genes are those of that table, whereas D and trimming came from the DNA. The data contain 80,000 to 100,000 clones, more than 60% of them seen just once; the ten biggest clones take up 15% to 20%.

The TCR comes from a human donor in a cohort sampled during active COVID-19. The material sequenced was peripheral blood. V gene TRBV18 combines with J gene TRBJ1-5; TRBD1 aligns across 7 bases. CDR3 region: CASSPDRGNQPQHF. CDR3 coding DNA: TGTGCCAGCTCCCCTGACAGGGGCAATCAGCCCCAGCATTTT.